This T cell receptor (beta chain) came from a study of cytomegalovirus exposure and HLA in healthy donors. Study at large: As released early, the data held about 85 million unique TCRs from HLA-typed donors. Study outcomes and limitations: In a later analysis, an Asian-associated ancestry cluster reportedly showed fewer N-insertions than the roughly 700-donor mean. Reportedly, cytomegalovirus status was diagnosed with high sensitivity and specificity.

Comments on this clone: Its antigen is not known.

Germline assignment: CDR1 SGDLS and CDR2 YYNGEE. Trimming took 5 bases from V and 4 from J; bases not matched to a gene: 9. The CDR3 length is 15 residues. Both 60 Vbeta primers and 13 Jbeta primers went into the PCR. Data came from immunoSEQ multiplex PCR; TCRdb stores just in-frame clones and leaves some out. The sample has 210,000 or so clones; around 80% are singletons. Material: PBMCs. The chain uses TRBV9 and TRBJ2-7, with TRBD2 matching over 10 bases. The clonotype was recovered from a man aged 35-49 years in good health and CMV-seronegative. DNA for the CDR3: TGTGCCAGCAGTCAGCTAGCGGGAGTTGGGTACGAGCAGTACTTC. Its translation is CASSQLAGVGYEQYF.